This TCR beta chain derives from a study of T-cell memory formation after mild COVID-19. Overall study findings and caveats: Among CD4+ contracting clones, most were CM and EM, and CD8+ ones EMRA.

A note on this clonotype: Its antigen is unknown.

Barcoded TCR alpha and TCR beta cDNA libraries with UMIs came from 5'RACE using constant-segment primers. Using its own MiXCR run on the 5' RACE reads, TCRdb lists one record per CDR3 protein. The sample shows 65,000 to 95,000 distinct CDR3 sequences, 9.5% to 15% of them seen only once. The CDR3 consists of 15 residues. From germline, CDR1 is SGHAT and CDR2 FQNNGV. V was clipped by 10 bases and J by 5 bases; unmatched bases: 10. This TCR was sampled from a man aged 18 to 29 who had mild COVID-19 (a few samples of this study predate the infection). Cell type and time point are not known. What was sequenced was PBMCs or a T cell subset sorted from them (not recorded which). This rearrangement joins TRBV11-2 to TRBJ2-1; 11 bases are shared with TRBD2. CDR3 protein: CAIRMGLADHNEQFF. CDR3 in DNA: TGTGCCATCAGGATGGGACTAGCGGACCACAATGAGCAGTTCTTC.